These T cell receptor beta chains were read from a single sample in a study of blood T cells in healthy people across ages. One entry per CDR3 protein, called by TCRdb with MiXCR from the 5' RACE reads. The sample has around 1.1 million distinct CDR3 sequences, roughly two fifths seen once. Sequenced input: blood. The receptors stem from a man between 18 and 35 years old in good health. The CDR3 runs from the conserved cysteine through the conserved F or W. Not all rows give a size; the values are once, few, many and, for expanded clones, a class.

v_call	j_call	clone_size	cdr3_aa
TRBV20-1	TRBJ1-2	.	CGVQIRGTNYGYTF
TRBV20-1	TRBJ1-2	.	CSASIRGGGYTF
TRBV29-1	TRBJ1-2	.	CSVTGTGYGYTF
TRBV3-1	TRBJ2-1	.	CASSLGIINEQFF
TRBV10-3	TRBJ2-5	.	CAISETTGTGGTQYF
TRBV4-3	TRBJ1-2	few	CASSQDFNFQGYGYTF
TRBV7-9	TRBJ1-2	few	CASSPRGTTRLKGIGYTF
TRBV7-9	TRBJ2-5	.	CASSLEAGAIRETQYF
TRBV20-1	TRBJ2-7	.	CSARGGQGISYEQYF
TRBV7-2	TRBJ1-1	.	CASSLGAGGSSLEAFF
TRBV20-1	TRBJ1-2	few	CSAWGTENYGYTF
TRBV3-1	TRBJ2-5	few	CAIQRTAKETQYF
TRBV14	TRBJ1-6	.	CASSVSGTRNSPLHF